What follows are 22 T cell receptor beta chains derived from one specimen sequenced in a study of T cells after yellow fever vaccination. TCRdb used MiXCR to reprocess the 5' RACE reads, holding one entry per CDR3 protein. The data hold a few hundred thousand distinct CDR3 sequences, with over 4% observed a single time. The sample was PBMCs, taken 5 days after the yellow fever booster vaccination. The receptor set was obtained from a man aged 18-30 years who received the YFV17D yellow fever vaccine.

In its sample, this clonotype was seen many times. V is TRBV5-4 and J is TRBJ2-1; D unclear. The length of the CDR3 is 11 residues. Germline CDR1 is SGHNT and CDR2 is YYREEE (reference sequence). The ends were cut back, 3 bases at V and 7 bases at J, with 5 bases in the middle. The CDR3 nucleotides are TGTGCCAGCAGCTGGGGTAATGAGCAGTTCTTC. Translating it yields CASSWGNEQFF.

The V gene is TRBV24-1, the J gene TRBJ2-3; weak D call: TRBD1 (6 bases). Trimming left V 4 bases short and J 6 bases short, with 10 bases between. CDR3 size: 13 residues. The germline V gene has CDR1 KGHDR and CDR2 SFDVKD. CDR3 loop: CATSDAGQDTQYF. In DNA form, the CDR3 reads TGTGCCACCAGTGACGCAGGACAGGATACGCAGTATTTT.

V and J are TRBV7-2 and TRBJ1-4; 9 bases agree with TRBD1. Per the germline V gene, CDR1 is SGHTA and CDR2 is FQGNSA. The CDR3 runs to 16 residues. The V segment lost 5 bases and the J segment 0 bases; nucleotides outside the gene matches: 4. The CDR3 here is CASSPRTGATNEKLFF. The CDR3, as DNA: TGTGCCAGCAGCCCGCGGACAGGGGCAACTAATGAAAAACTGTTTTTT. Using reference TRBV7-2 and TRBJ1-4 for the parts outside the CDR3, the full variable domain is GAGVSQSPSNKVTEKGKDVELRCDPISGHTALYWYRQSLGQGLEFLIYFQGNSAPDKSGLPSDRFSAERTGGSVSTLTIQRTQQEDSAVYLCASSPRTGATNEKLFFGSGTQLSVL.

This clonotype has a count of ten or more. CDR3 coding DNA: TGCGCCAGCAGCTGGGCACAACAGGGAAGCGGGGAGCTGTTTTTT. As protein: CASSWAQQGSGELFF. The gene calls are TRBV5-1 and TRBJ2-2; D may be TRBD1 (6 bases). CDR3 size: 15 residues. Germline CDR1 reads SGHRS; CDR2 reads YFSETQ. V shed 3 bases and J shed 7 bases, with 16 bases lying between them.

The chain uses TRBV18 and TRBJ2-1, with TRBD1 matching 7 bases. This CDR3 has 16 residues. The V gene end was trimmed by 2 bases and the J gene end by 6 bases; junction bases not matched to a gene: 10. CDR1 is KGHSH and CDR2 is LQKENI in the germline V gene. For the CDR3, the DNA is TGTGCCAGCTCACCAATTGGGGGACAGACTGGCAATGAGCAGTTCTTC. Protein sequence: CASSPIGGQTGNEQFF. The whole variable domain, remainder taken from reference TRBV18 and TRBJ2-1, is NAGVMQNPRHLVRRRGQEARLRCSPMKGHSHVYWYRQLPEEGLKFMVYLQKENIIDESGMPKERFSAEFPKEGPSILRIQQVVRGDSAAYFCASSPIGGQTGNEQFFGPGTRLTVL.

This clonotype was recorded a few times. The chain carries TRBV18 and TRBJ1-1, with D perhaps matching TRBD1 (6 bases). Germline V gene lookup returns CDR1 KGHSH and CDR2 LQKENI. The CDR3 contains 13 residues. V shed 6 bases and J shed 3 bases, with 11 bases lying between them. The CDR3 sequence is CASSGGADTEAFF. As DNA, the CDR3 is TGTGCCAGCTCTGGGGGGGCGGACACTGAAGCTTTCTTT.

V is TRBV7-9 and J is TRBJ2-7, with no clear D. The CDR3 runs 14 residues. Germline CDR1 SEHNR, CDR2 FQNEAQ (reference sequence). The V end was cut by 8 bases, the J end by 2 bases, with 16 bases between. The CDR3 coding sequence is TGTGCCAGCCATAAGTCCGGCAGAGCCTACGAGCAGTACTTC. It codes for CASHKSGRAYEQYF.

CDR3 nucleotide sequence: TGTGCCAGCAGTTTAAGCGGAGGCAGGCAATACGAGCAGTACGTC. The encoded protein is CASSLSGGRQYEQYV. The chain recombines TRBV27 with TRBJ2-7; tentatively, D is TRBD2 (5 bases). Trimming took off 2 bases at V and 4 bases at J, with 15 bases between the two ends. CDR3 size: 15 residues. Germline CDR1 reads MNHEY; CDR2 reads SMNVEV (reference sequence).

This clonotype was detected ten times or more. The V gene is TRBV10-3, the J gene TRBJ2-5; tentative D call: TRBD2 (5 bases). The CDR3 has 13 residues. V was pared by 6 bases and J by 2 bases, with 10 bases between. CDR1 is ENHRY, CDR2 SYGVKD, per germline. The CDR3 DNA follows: TGTGCCATCAGGGACGGGGTACAAGAGACCCAGTACTTC. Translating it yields CAIRDGVQETQYF.

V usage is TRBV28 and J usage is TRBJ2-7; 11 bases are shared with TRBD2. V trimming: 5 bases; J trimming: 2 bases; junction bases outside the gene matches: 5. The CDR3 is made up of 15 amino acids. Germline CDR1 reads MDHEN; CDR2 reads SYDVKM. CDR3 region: CASSTPTSGAYEQYV. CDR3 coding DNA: TGTGCCAGCAGTACCCCGACTAGCGGGGCCTACGAGCAGTACGTC.

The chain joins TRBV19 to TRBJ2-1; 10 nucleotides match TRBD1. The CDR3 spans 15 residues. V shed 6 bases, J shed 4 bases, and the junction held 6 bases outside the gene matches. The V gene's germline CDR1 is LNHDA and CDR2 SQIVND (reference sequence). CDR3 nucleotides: TGTGCCAGTAGACAACGGACAGGGGGTTACAATGAGCAGTTCTTC. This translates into CASRQRTGGYNEQFF.

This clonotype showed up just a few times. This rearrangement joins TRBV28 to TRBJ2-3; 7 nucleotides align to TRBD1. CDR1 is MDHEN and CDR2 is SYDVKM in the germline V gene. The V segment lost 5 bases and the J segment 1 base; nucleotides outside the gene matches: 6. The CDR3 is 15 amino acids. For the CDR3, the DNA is TGTGCCAGCAGTAAAGGGGACAGTGGCACAGATACGCAGTATTTT. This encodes CASSKGDSGTDTQYF.

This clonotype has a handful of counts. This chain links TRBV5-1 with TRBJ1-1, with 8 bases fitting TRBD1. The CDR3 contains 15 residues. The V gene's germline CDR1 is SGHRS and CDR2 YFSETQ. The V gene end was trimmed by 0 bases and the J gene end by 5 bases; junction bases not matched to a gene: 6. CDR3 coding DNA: TGCGCCAGCAGCTTGGACGTGACAGGGGTTACTGAAGCTTTCTTT. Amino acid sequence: CASSLDVTGVTEAFF. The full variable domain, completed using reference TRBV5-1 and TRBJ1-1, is KAGVTQTPRYLIKTRGQQVTLSCSPISGHRSVSWYQQTPGQGLQFLFEYFSETQRNKGNFPGRFSGRQFSNSRSEMNVSTLELGDSALYLCASSLDVTGVTEAFFGQGTRLTVV.

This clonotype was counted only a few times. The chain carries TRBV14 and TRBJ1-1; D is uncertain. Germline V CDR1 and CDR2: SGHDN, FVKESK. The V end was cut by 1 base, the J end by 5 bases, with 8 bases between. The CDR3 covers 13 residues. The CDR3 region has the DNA TGTGCCAGCAGCCAAGGGGTGGCTACTGAAGCTTTCTTT. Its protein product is CASSQGVATEAFF. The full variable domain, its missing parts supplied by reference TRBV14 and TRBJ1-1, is EAGVTQFPSHSVIEKGQTVTLRCDPISGHDNLYWYRRVMGKEIKFLLHFVKESKQDESGMPNNRFLAERTGGTYSTLKVQPAELEDSGVYFCASSQGVATEAFFGQGTRLTVV.

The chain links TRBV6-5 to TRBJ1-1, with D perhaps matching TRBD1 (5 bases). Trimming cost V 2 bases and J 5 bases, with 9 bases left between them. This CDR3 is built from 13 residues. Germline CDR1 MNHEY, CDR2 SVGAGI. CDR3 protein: CASSYNQGTEAFF. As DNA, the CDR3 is TGTGCCAGCAGTTACAATCAGGGAACTGAAGCTTTCTTT.

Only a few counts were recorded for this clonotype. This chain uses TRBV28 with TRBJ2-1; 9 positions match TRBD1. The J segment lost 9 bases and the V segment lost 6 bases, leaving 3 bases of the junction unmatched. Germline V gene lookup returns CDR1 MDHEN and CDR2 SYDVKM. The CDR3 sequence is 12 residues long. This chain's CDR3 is CASSEDRGEQFF. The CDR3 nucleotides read TGTGCCAGCAGCGAGGACAGGGGTGAGCAGTTCTTC.

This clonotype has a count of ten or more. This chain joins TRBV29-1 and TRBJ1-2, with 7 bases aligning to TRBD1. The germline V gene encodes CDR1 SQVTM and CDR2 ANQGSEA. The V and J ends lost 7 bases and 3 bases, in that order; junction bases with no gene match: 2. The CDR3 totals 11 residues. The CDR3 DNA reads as TGCAGCGGGGGGACAGACTATGGCTACACCTTC. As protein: CSGGTDYGYTF.

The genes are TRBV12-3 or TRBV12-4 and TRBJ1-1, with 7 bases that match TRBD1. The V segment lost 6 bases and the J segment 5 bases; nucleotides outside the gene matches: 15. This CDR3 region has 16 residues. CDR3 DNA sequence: TGTGCCAGCAGACTCACAGACAGGGCGGGGAAGACTGAAGCTTTCTTT. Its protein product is CASRLTDRAGKTEAFF.

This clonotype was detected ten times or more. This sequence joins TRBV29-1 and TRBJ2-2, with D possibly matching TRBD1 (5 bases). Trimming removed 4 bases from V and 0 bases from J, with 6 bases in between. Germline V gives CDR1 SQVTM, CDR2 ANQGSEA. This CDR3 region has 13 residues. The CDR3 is CSVAGSNTGELFF. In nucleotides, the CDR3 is TGCAGCGTTGCAGGGTCGAACACCGGGGAGCTGTTTTTT.

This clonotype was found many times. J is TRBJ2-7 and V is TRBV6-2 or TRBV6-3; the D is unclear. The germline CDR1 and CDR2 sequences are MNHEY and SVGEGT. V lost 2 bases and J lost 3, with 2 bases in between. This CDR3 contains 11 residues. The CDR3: CASSYDYEQYF. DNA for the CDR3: TGTGCCAGCAGTTACGACTACGAGCAGTACTTC.

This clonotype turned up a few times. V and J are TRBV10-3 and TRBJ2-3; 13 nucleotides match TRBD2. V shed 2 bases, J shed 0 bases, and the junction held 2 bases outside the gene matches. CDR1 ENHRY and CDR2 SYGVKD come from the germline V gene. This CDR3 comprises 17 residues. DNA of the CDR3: TGTGCCATCAGTGAGGGACTAGCGGGGGAAAGCACAGATACGCAGTATTTT. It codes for CAISEGLAGESTDTQYF.

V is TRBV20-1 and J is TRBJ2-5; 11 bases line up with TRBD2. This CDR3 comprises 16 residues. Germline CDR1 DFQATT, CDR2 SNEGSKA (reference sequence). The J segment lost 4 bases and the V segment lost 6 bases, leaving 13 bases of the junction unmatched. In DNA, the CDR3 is TGCAGTGCCCAATTAGCGGGGGGGAAGAATCGAGAGACCCAGTACTTC. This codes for CSAQLAGGKNRETQYF.